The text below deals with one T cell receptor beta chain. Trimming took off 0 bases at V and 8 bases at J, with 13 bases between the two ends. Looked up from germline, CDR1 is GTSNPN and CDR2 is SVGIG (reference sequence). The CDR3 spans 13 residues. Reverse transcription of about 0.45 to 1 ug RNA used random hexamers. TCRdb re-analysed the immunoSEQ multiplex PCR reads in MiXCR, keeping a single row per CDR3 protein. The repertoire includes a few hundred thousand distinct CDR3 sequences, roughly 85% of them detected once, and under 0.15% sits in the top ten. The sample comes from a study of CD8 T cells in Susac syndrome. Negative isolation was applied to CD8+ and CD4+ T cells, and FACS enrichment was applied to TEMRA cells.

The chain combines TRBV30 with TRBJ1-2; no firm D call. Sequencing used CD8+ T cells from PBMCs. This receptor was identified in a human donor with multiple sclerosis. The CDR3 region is CAWSVQPSIGYTF. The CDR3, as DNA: TGTGCCTGGAGTGTACAGCCCAGTATAGGCTACACCTTC. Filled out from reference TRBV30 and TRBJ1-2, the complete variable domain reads SQTIHQWPATLVQPVGSPLSLECTVEGTSNPNLYWYRQAAGRGLQLLFYSVGIGQISSEVPQNLSASRPQDRQFILSSKKLLLSDSGFYLCAWSVQPSIGYTFGSGTRLTVV.